One T cell receptor (beta chain) is described in this entry. The target of this receptor is not known. Nothing much larger sits one base from this clone, and base qualities are not available. Libraries were prepared through the immunoSEQ multiplex PCR assay. For the multiplex PCR, a mixture combining 60 forward primers for TCR Vbeta segments and 13 reverse primers for TCR Jbeta segments was used. The CDR3 region of rearranged TCR beta genes was amplified from genomic DNA by a multiplex PCR assay. The Illumina HiSeq System was used to sequence the amplified TCR beta libraries as 87-base-pair reads. Regarding the original processing steps: A later analysis tallied tens of millions of unique TCR beta chains across the 666 repertoires, and approximately 9.9 million of those chains were shared by two or more donors. A nearest-neighbor algorithm error-corrected the raw reads and collapsed the reads into unique sequences, merging closely related sequences to remove PCR and sequencing errors. V, D and J gene segments were assigned by aligning CDR3 sequences to IMGT reference sequences. For a sequence to be retained, a match of at least six nucleotides to both a V gene segment and a J gene segment was required. A rearrangement counted as productive if the CDR3 had no stop codons and remained in frame with V and J, and every other rearrangement counted as non-productive. CDR3 was defined by IMGT convention, running from the second conserved V-encoded cysteine to the conserved J-encoded phenylalanine. The earlier analysis of approximately 500 of the donors excluded sequences that lacked an unambiguous match to a single V gene segment. In an earlier analysis of approximately 500 of the donors, a V segment was called functional when productive rearrangements were above 56.7%, and segregating when the standard deviation between donors exceeded 5%. A statistical classification framework was developed to diagnose cytomegalovirus status using the catalog of TCR beta chain sequences. A later analysis assigned V and J genes by comparing TCR nucleotide sequences with IMGT/GENE-DB human TR gene sequences. In a later analysis, CDR3 sequences and most-parsimonious VDJ recombination scenarios were assigned using the TCRdist pipeline. In a later analysis, each TCR beta chain was defined by its CDR3 amino acid sequence together with its V-gene family, and reads without a unique V-gene family were excluded. As a way to deal with suspected cross-contamination and a sequencing artifact, a later analysis dropped 592 nucleotide sequences that were highly shared and had low generation probability. For each public chain, a later analysis derived a clonal expansion index from normalized ranks of inferred template counts within each repertoire. Generation probabilities in a later analysis came from a VDJ recombination model fitted to out-of-frame rearrangements, and those results were checked against IGoR. A later analysis scored TCR-TCR, TCR-HLA and TCR-CMV co-occurrence with hypergeometric tests, applying a repertoire-size bias correction to TCR pairs. To estimate false discovery rates, a later analysis permuted the HLA or CMV assignments 20 times. In a later analysis, co-occurring TCRs were grouped using DBSCAN, with TCRdist sequence similarity added in when clustering inside HLA-allele-positive subsets. Co-occurrence clustering excluded repertoires with fewer than 30,000 or more than 120,000 public chains, plus five with anomalous nucleotide sharing. As stored in TCRdb, this immuneACCESS dataset retains in-frame rearrangements with V and J assigned. A fraction of the clones does not appear; measured against another copy, unresolved V genes explain less than half of the discrepancy, and the remainder lacks a known reason. The DNA gave D and trimming, while V, J and clone size come from that table. Within this sample are about 90,000 clones, with approximately 88% of them counted one time only. Of the sample, 2.1% falls within the top ten clones.

The entry originates in a study of cytomegalovirus exposure and HLA in healthy donors (dated by TCRdb to about 2017). For context, the study as a whole: An earlier analysis of approximately 550 of the donors reported more than 250 Gb of sequence data and roughly 100 million unique TCR beta sequences from roughly 200 million T cells. Along with the approximately 700-subject first cohort, a separate validation cohort of more than 90 different subjects was used. Among the roughly 400 genotyped donors, roughly 80% belonged to the genetic ancestry cluster associated with self-reported Caucasian donors. Genome-wide SNP genotypes for about 55% of the roughly 670 donors were used in a later genetic analysis, which treated that subset as a discovery cohort. Donor age, sex, ethnicity and CMV serostatus were collected together with the repertoire data. The aim of the study was to test whether cataloging public T cell receptors could identify signatures of past pathogen exposure. The later analysis used no new phenotypic data to find candidate immune exposures, relying instead on TCR beta sequences and their occurrence across donors. Typing coverage differed by locus: A, B, C, DRB1 and DQB1 were typed in roughly 620-630 donors, DQA1 in around 500, DPA1 in around 600, and DPB1 in just under 490. A later analysis re-examined previously published TCR beta repertoires from roughly 720 donors and added high-resolution HLA genotyping to investigate patterns of TCR occurrence. Every repertoire in the discovery cohort had been generated on one and the same sequencing platform. On average, roughly 250,000 unique TCR beta nucleotide sequences were sequenced per donor among 350 to 400 genotyped donors of the cohort, with roughly 18% of those sequences being non-productive. The study profiled the T cell repertoires of fewer than 850 subjects by immunosequencing and related them to cytomegalovirus serostatus. Around 300 gigabases of sequencing data and 70 million to 85 million unique TCR sequences were included in an early release covering around 600 HLA-typed donors. Several DR-DQ haplotypes were treated as single units for association and clustering because of strong linkage in the cohort. The study combined high-throughput TCR immunosequencing, statistical association of individual TCRs with disease status, and machine learning to predict cytomegalovirus infection status. HLA typing included class I and class II loci at four-digit resolution. To decide whether each TCR beta V gene segment behaved as functional or pseudogenic, an earlier analysis of several hundred of the donors relied on high-throughput TCR beta sequencing.

The CDR3, cysteine through phenylalanine, is 13 amino acids long. Only the CDR3 DNA is retained, 39 bases long and in frame from the first base. The V end loses 4 bases and the J end loses 8 bases, and a stretch of 14 bases separates them. CDR1 SEHNR and CDR2 FQNEAQ were looked up in the germline V gene (reference sequence). In total, over 600 healthy bone marrow donors made up the cohort. At the time of sampling, all cohort members were nominally healthy, though unrecorded immune exposures were likely present. The donor tested CMV seronegative, placing the donor among the 300 to 400 seronegative members of the cohort. Each donor provided a peripheral blood sample, and peripheral blood mononuclear cells were used for TCR beta sequencing. Genomic DNA was extracted from the blood cell samples with the Qiagen DNeasy Blood Extraction Kit. What the research found in general, with its limitations: Immune exposure information for the cohort was limited to CMV serostatus. In an earlier analysis of around 600 of the donors, most TCR beta V segments appeared in productive rearrangements about 87% or about 30% of the time, broadly matching IMGT annotations. In a later analysis, several top co-occurrence clusters were reported to appear linked to parvovirus B19, influenza, CMV and Epstein-Barr virus. Because counts were too low, more than 15 rarely observed V segments, including chromosome 9 orphons, were left out of the earlier analysis of 500 to 650 of the donors. Assigning TCR associations to individual alleles was difficult when HLA alleles, especially DR and DQ, strongly co-occurred. Because the 87-base-pair reads could not distinguish some IMGT-functional V segments, including TRBV6-2 and TRBV6-3, those segments were excluded. This cohort had only TCR beta chains sequenced, and the lack of alpha or paired-chain data limited which features could be detected. In vitro tests confirmed that three of the cytomegalovirus-associated TCR beta chains recognize cytomegalovirus antigens. The sequencing pipeline was judged likely to have produced a cluster of highly shared sequence variants as a technical artifact. In a later genetic analysis, fewer N-insertions in productive TCRs were reported among donors in an Asian-associated ancestry cluster than the approximately 670-donor mean. Correlated functional status among segregating V segments might be attributable to linkage disequilibrium, but an unknown experimental factor could not be ruled out. In both the original and validation cohorts, the classifier was reported to diagnose cytomegalovirus status with high specificity and sensitivity. A later analysis associated 17,000 or so TCR beta sequences with specific HLA alleles at a false discovery rate of 0.05. A later analysis found that TCR association rates varied across HLA loci, with DRB1 alleles showing the most associated TCRs and HLA-C alleles the fewest. In a later analysis, most CMV-associated TCR beta chains were found to appear HLA-restricted, with HLA associations seemingly driven largely by CMV exposure. A further reported finding was that TCR beta sequences accurately predicted the HLA-A and HLA-B alleles for most subjects in the first cohort. Across donors, most TCR sequences were observed very rarely, whereas some public TCRs were present in many individuals. A later genetic analysis associated a missense DCLRE1C variant with V-gene and J-gene trimming of TCR beta chains, and an independent cohort replicated the association. The study gave a list of 150 to 200 TCR beta chains associated with cytomegalovirus. In a later analysis, HLA-associated TCR beta chains were found to be more clonally expanded and to have lower generation probabilities than equally common non-associated chains. Because HLA typing was missing for some donors at each locus, association tests included only the typed subset. Roughly uniform sequencing depth across donors was assumed in presence/absence analyses, although this assumption may not hold. The authors suggested that the approach could potentially be generalized to other disease states and immunological phenotypes.

The sample comprised PBMCs. This receptor was identified in a man aged 18 to 35 in good health and CMV-seronegative. The rearrangement combines TRBV7-9 with TRBJ1-2; no confident D gene assignment can be made. The CDR3 amino acid sequence is: CASSSNALWGYTF. At the DNA level, the sequence is TGTGCCAGCAGCTCCAACGCGCTGTGGGGCTACACCTTC.